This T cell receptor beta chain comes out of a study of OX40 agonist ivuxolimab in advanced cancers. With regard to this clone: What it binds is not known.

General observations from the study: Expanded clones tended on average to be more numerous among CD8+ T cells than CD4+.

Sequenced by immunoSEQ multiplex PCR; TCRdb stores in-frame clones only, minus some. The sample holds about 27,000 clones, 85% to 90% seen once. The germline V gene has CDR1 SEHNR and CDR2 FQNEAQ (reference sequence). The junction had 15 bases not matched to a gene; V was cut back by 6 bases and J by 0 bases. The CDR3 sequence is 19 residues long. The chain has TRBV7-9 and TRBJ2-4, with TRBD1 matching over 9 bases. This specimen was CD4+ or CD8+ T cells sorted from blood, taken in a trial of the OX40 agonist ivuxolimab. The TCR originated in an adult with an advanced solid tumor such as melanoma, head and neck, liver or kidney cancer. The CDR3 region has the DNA TGTGCCAGCAGTTCCTTTGGGACAGGGTGGGGAATAGCCAAAAACATTCAGTACTTC. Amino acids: CASSSFGTGWGIAKNIQYF.